These 6 T cell receptor beta chains came from one sample sequenced in a study of blood T cell repertoires in COVID-19. Assay used: immunoSEQ multiplex PCR; TCRdb lists only in-frame clones, some missing. The top ten hold 1.6% of the sample, which has 250,000 to 400,000 clones, approximately 89% seen once. The sequenced sample consisted of peripheral blood. Every receptor here comes from a woman in her 30s with COVID-19, enrolled during active disease.

This clone was recorded only once. The V and J genes are TRBV19 and TRBJ1-5, with TRBD1 matching over 8 bases. Per germline, CDR1 LNHDA and CDR2 SQIVND (reference sequence). The CDR3 covers 15 residues. V shed 3 bases, J shed 7 bases, and the junction held 8 bases outside the gene matches. The CDR3 nucleotides read TGTGCCAGTAGTATTACAGACAGGGGAGTCCAGCCCCAGCATTTT. Translated, it gives CASSITDRGVQPQHF.

The V gene is TRBV27, the J gene TRBJ1-6; D is uncertain. The ends were cut back, 8 bases at V and 7 bases at J, with 9 bases in the middle. Germline V gene lookup returns CDR1 MNHEY and CDR2 SMNVEV (reference sequence). The CDR3 has 12 amino acids. The CDR3 loop is CASSRPNSPLHF. The CDR3 region has the DNA TGTGCCAGCTCTCGTCCGAATTCACCCCTCCACTTT.

The V gene is TRBV6-1, the J gene TRBJ1-2; no firm D call. V lost 1 base and J lost 7, with 16 bases in between. CDR3 size: 15 residues. The germline gives CDR1 MNHNS, CDR2 SASEGT. The CDR3 nucleotides read TGTGCCAGCAGTGAAGTCATGAGGCTCCTCCTTGGCTACACCTTC. It translates to CASSEVMRLLLGYTF.

This rearrangement joins TRBV2 to TRBJ2-6, with D possibly matching TRBD1 (5 bases). With 4 bases removed from V and 2 bases from J, the gap between germline ends came to 9 bases. Germline values: CDR1 SNHLY, CDR2 FYNNEI. The CDR3 contains 15 residues. The DNA of the CDR3 is TGTGCCAGCAGTGGGAGCAGGGCTGGGGCCAACGTCCTGACTTTC. Translation gives CASSGSRAGANVLTF.

J is TRBJ1-6 and V is TRBV2; TRBD1 might be the D (6 bases). Trimming removed 7 bases from V and 10 bases from J, with 20 bases in between. The germline V gene has CDR1 SNHLY and CDR2 FYNNEI. The CDR3 is made up of 15 amino acids. CDR3 in amino acids: CASTARTANGSPLHF. The DNA of the CDR3 is TGTGCCAGCACAGCCCGGACAGCGAATGGGTCACCCCTCCACTTT.

The chain joins TRBV7-3 to TRBJ2-6, with no clear D. The ends were cut back, 5 bases at V and 2 bases at J, with 13 bases in the middle. CDR1 and CDR2 from the germline V gene are SGHTA and FQGTGA. CDR3 length: 16 amino acids. In nucleotides, the CDR3 is TGTGCCAGCAGCCTCCGTTCATCAGCTGGGGCCAACGTCCTGACTTTC. This sequence encodes CASSLRSSAGANVLTF.